This T cell receptor beta chain is drawn from a study of shared clonotypes between healthy human individuals. Study-wide background: The study drew on a couple of women and a few men aged 18 to 49 as donors.

An assay was performed, and its level was deep. The unsorted PBMC sample used ten immunoSEQ deep assay plates. Some clones are missing from TCRdb's copy, which holds only in-frame ones; the method was immunoSEQ multiplex PCR. In the table there are around 510,000 clones, around 78% of which are singletons. This CDR3 comprises 15 residues. V dropped 3 bases and J dropped 5; count of bases not matched to a gene: 8. Germline V gives CDR1 SGHTA, CDR2 FQGNSA. This sequence originates from a woman in her thirties or forties in good health. Some clones in this sample may be carry-over from other donors' samples. The rearrangement joins TRBV7-2 to TRBJ2-7, with TRBD2 matching 9 bases. Sequencing used PBMCs. The CDR3 sequence: CASSLGGRALDEQYF. In nucleotides, the CDR3 is TGTGCCAGCAGCTTGGGCGGGAGGGCCCTCGACGAGCAGTACTTC.